The rows below give T cell receptor beta chains drawn from one sample of a study of T cell responses to AZD1222 COVID-19 vaccine. Clones were read by immunoSEQ multiplex PCR, and TCRdb kept only the in-frame ones, dropping some. The top ten clones hold less than 9% of a sample with 100,000 to 150,000 clones, around nine tenths of them seen once. The sample in question was peripheral blood, obtained on day 0 of AZD1222 vaccination. The origin of the receptors is an adult in good health. CDR3s include the opening cysteine and the closing phenylalanine or tryptophan. The order of the fields is D gene, J gene, V gene, clone size, CDR3 protein. A D gene is named only where the DNA matches it firmly. A clone size is listed for some rows: how often the clone was seen (once, few, many), or a class if it is expanded.

TRBD1,TRBJ1-2,TRBV24-1,once,CATSAGDSGTYGYTF
TRBD2,TRBJ2-1,TRBV9,.,CASSSGGASEQFF
.,TRBJ1-5,TRBV27,medium-sized,CASSHQYSNQPQHF
.,TRBJ2-7,TRBV28,.,CATIRGVYEQYF
.,TRBJ1-5,TRBV25-1,.,CASSEPGGVQPQHF
.,TRBJ1-5,TRBV6-5,.,CASSLDTSGQPQHF
.,TRBJ2-1,TRBV7-9,.,CASSLNNEQFF
.,TRBJ1-2,TRBV2,.,CASSVTGVNYGYTF
TRBD1,TRBJ1-1,TRBV6-5,.,CASSYSRGQGTEAFF
.,TRBJ1-4,TRBV19,.,CASSIPPFWELFF
.,TRBJ2-7,TRBV11-2,once,CASSSLIRPAYEQYF
.,TRBJ1-2,TRBV27,once,CASSSRVGYGYTF
.,TRBJ1-5,TRBV18,.,CASSSSGSSNQPQHF
.,TRBJ2-7,TRBV9,.,CASSVDGGLTNHEQYF
.,TRBJ1-2,TRBV14,.,CASSLTEFNYGYTF
TRBD1,TRBJ1-3,TRBV5-8,.,CASSSGTGPGNTIYF
.,TRBJ1-1,TRBV9,.,CASSGDTAATEAFF
TRBD1,TRBJ2-1,TRBV12-3/TRBV12-4,.,CASRRTGDEQFF